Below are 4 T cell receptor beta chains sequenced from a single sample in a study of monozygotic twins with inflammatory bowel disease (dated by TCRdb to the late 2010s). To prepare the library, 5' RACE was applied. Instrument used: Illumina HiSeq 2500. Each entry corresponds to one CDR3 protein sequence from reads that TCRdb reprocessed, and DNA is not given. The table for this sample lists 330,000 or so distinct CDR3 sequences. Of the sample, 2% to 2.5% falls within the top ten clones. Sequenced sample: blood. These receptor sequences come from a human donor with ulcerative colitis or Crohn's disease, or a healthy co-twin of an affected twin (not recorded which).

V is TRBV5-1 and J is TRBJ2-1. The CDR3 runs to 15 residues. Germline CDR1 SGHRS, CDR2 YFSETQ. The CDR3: CASSLETVGRIEQFF.

CDR3 sequence reads: CASSFPGEYGYTF. The chain recombines TRBV7-2 with TRBJ1-2; the D call from TCRdb, TRBD1, cannot be confirmed without DNA. Germline lookup yields CDR1 SGHTA and CDR2 FQGNSA. The CDR3 consists of 13 residues.

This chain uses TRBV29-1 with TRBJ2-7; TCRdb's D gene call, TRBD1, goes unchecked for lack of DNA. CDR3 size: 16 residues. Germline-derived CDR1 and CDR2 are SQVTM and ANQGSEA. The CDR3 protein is CSVALGGSWSSYEQYF.

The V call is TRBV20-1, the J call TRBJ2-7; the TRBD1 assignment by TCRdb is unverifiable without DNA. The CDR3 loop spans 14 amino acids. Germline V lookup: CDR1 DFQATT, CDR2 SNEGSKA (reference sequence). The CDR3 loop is CSARVPDSDYEQYF.